The 14 T cell receptor beta chains below come from one sample, sequenced in a study of cytomegalovirus exposure and HLA in healthy donors. PCR used 60 Vbeta primers and 13 Jbeta primers. Assay used: immunoSEQ multiplex PCR; TCRdb lists only in-frame clones, some missing. Of 35,000 to 45,000 clones detected, about 53% appear once; the ten largest clones hold 6.2%. The sequencing sample was made of PBMCs. These receptors came from a woman between 40 and 55 years old in good health and CMV-seropositive.

In this sample, this clone turned up a few times. V gene TRBV10-1 combines with J gene TRBJ1-1; TRBD1 matches 8 bases. Trimming took 0 bases from V and 10 from J; bases not matched to a gene: 4. This CDR3 contains 13 residues. The germline CDR1 and CDR2 sequences are WNHNN and SYGVQD (reference sequence). The CDR3 sequence: CASSESTGVRAFF. The DNA of the CDR3 is TGCGCCAGCAGTGAGTCGACAGGGGTGAGAGCTTTCTTT.

The genes are TRBV7-2 and TRBJ2-1; maybe TRBD2 (6 bases). CDR3 length: 15 residues. V lost 1 base and J lost 8, with 15 bases in between. Per germline, CDR1 SGHTA and CDR2 FQGNSA. The CDR3 region has the DNA TGTGCCAGCAGCTTAGGGGCGGGGAGTTATTATGAGCAGTTCTTC. It translates to CASSLGAGSYYEQFF.

The V gene is TRBV4-1, the J gene TRBJ2-2, with a tentative D call TRBD2 (6 bases). The length of the CDR3 is 17 residues. CDR1 is MGHRA and CDR2 is YSYEKL in the germline V gene. V was clipped by 2 bases and J by 2 bases, with 15 bases between them. CDR3 residues: CASSQRGGGQNTGELFF. The CDR3 DNA follows: TGCGCCAGCAGCCAAAGGGGAGGAGGACAAAACACCGGGGAGCTGTTTTTT.

The rearrangement links TRBV29-1 to TRBJ2-7, with 8 bases aligning to TRBD1. This CDR3 has 13 residues. With V trimmed by 4 bases and J by 9 bases, 11 bases remained unmatched. Germline assignment: CDR1 SQVTM and CDR2 ANQGSEA. The CDR3 bases are TGCAGCGTTGGGGAGACAGGGGCCGGGTCGCAGTACTTC. Its translation: CSVGETGAGSQYF.

In this sample, this clone turned up once. The J gene is TRBJ2-7, the V gene TRBV4-2; D is perhaps TRBD2 (5 bases). The CDR3 extends over 14 amino acids. V lost 0 bases, J lost 3 bases, and 9 bases lay in between. The V gene's germline CDR1 is LGHNA and CDR2 YNFKEQ. This CDR3 reads CASSQDLRGYEQYF. DNA for the CDR3: TGTGCCAGCAGCCAAGATCTACGGGGCTACGAGCAGTACTTC.

The CDR3 loop is CASSTGGRGYTF. The CDR3 nucleotides read TGTGCCAGCAGTACCGGGGGTAGGGGCTACACCTTC. This sequence joins TRBV28 and TRBJ1-2, with D possibly being TRBD1 (5 bases). V lost 5 bases, J lost 8 bases, and 12 bases lay in between. This CDR3 comprises 12 residues. Germline V CDR1 and CDR2: MDHEN, SYDVKM.

The chain recombines TRBV10-1 with TRBJ2-7; D gene uncertain. V was trimmed by 2 bases and J by 2 bases, leaving 10 bases between them. Germline V gives CDR1 WNHNN, CDR2 SYGVQD (reference sequence). The CDR3 loop spans 14 amino acids. CDR3 region: CASSEVRRPYEQYF. The CDR3 DNA reads as TGCGCCAGCAGTGAGGTGCGGAGACCCTACGAGCAGTACTTC.

This clone was detected a few times. CDR3 in DNA: TGTGCCAGCAGCTTAGGGACTAGCGGGGGCCGCACAGATACGCAGTATTTT. Protein product: CASSLGTSGGRTDTQYF. The chain uses TRBV7-2 and TRBJ2-3; 13 nucleotides match TRBD2. Losses at the gene ends were 1 base for V and 1 base for J; bases not matched to a gene: 2. CDR1 and CDR2 from the germline V gene are SGHTA and FQGNSA. This CDR3 is 17 amino acids long. Filled out from reference TRBV7-2 and TRBJ2-3, the complete variable domain reads GAGVSQSPSNKVTEKGKDVELRCDPISGHTALYWYRQSLGQGLEFLIYFQGNSAPDKSGLPSDRFSAERTGGSVSTLTIQRTQQEDSAVYLCASSLGTSGGRTDTQYFGPGTRLTVL.

The chain carries TRBV2 and TRBJ1-5; perhaps TRBD1 as D (5 bases). The ends were cut back, 3 bases at V and 2 bases at J, with 17 bases in the middle. Germline V gives CDR1 SNHLY, CDR2 FYNNEI. The CDR3 covers 17 residues. The CDR3 loop is CASSEGSSGVGNQPQHF. CDR3 nucleotide sequence: TGTGCCAGCAGTGAGGGTTCATCGGGGGTAGGCAATCAGCCCCAGCATTTT. The full variable domain, in which reference TRBV2 and TRBJ1-5 provide the parts outside the CDR3, is EPEVTQTPSHQVTQMGQEVILRCVPISNHLYFYWYRQILGQKVEFLVSFYNNEISEKSEIFDDQFSVERPDGSNFTLKIRSTKLEDSAMYFCASSEGSSGVGNQPQHFGDGTRLSIL.

This clone was recorded a few times. The chain recombines TRBV30 with TRBJ1-6, with 8 nucleotides matching TRBD1. The germline CDR1 and CDR2 sequences are GTSNPN and SVGIG (reference sequence). Germline trimming cut 6 bases from V and 9 bases from J; bases unmatched to any gene: 7. The CDR3 has 13 amino acids. The CDR3 protein is CACPGQGFSPLHF. Here the CDR3 DNA reads TGTGCCTGCCCCGGACAGGGCTTTTCACCCCTCCACTTT. Complete variable domain (other parts from reference TRBV30 and TRBJ1-6): SQTIHQWPATLVQPVGSPLSLECTVEGTSNPNLYWYRQAAGRGLQLLFYSVGIGQISSEVPQNLSASRPQDRQFILSSKKLLLSDSGFYLCACPGQGFSPLHFGNGTRLTVT.

This clone was detected only a few times. This chain joins TRBV7-9 and TRBJ2-5, with 9 bases fitting TRBD2. The CDR3 length is 15 residues. V trimming: 7 bases; J trimming: 5 bases; junction bases outside the gene matches: 11. Germline CDR1 is SEHNR and CDR2 is FQNEAQ (reference sequence). As DNA, the CDR3 is TGTGCCAGCACCCGTGGCGGGGGGGCGGAGGAGACCCAGTACTTC. Its translation: CASTRGGGAEETQYF.

CDR3 coding DNA: TGTGCCAGCAGTAGGGACAACTCCTACGAGCAGTACTTC. This codes for CASSRDNSYEQYF. The rearrangement joins TRBV27 to TRBJ2-7, with a possible D match to TRBD1 (6 bases). The length of the CDR3 is 13 residues. V dropped 5 bases and J dropped 0 bases, with 8 bases sitting between them. In germline, CDR1 is MNHEY, CDR2 SMNVEV (reference sequence).

V and J are TRBV6-6 and TRBJ1-2; D unclear. Trimming took off 5 bases at V and 7 bases at J, with 17 bases between the two ends. Germline assignment: CDR1 MNHNY and CDR2 SVGAGI (reference sequence). The CDR3 loop spans 14 amino acids. The CDR3 region has the DNA TGTGCCAGCAGTCAAAACCCCCGGGTTTCTGGCTACACCTTC. It codes for CASSQNPRVSGYTF.

This clone turned up a few times. The rearrangement links TRBV7-9 to TRBJ2-4; 14 bases are a match to TRBD2. CDR1 SEHNR and CDR2 FQNEAQ come from the germline V gene (reference sequence). The CDR3 loop spans 16 amino acids. V was clipped by 5 bases and J by 6 bases; unmatched bases: 6. In nucleotides, the CDR3 is TGTGCCAGCAGCCCTCGACTAGCGGGGGGGGTAAACATTCAGTACTTC. Its protein product is CASSPRLAGGVNIQYF.